This T cell receptor (beta chain) emerged from a study of follicular helper T cells after annual influenza vaccination. Study observations and caveats: Only about 9-21% of analyzed cells yielded productive TCRB sequences.

Concerning this clone: The antigen is undetermined.

Time point denoted: 2015-2016 season, 7 days after influenza vaccination. TCRB was sequenced at Survey level resolution. This table comes from immunoSEQ multiplex PCR, and its TCRdb copy is limited to in-frame clones, with some not included. The sample consists of about 10,000 clones, roughly 80% of them appearing once. Per germline, CDR1 MNHNS and CDR2 SASEGT. Trimming took 4 bases from V and 5 from J, leaving 5 bases between them. The CDR3 has 11 amino acids. The V gene is TRBV6-1, the J gene TRBJ1-1; D unclear. This receptor was obtained from an adult who received the influenza vaccine. This specimen was CXCR5+ CD38- circulating T follicular helper cells from blood, taken 7 days after influenza vaccination. The subset: circulating Tfh, non-naive CD4+CXCR5+PD-1+ (ICOS+CD38+ or ICOS-CD38-). DNA of the CDR3: TGTGCCAGCAGTGCAAGTACTGAAGCTTTCTTT. Its translation: CASSASTEAFF.